These 22 T cell receptor beta chains were sequenced from one sample in a study of T-cell memory formation after mild COVID-19. One entry per CDR3 protein, called by TCRdb with MiXCR from the 5' RACE reads. The sample lists around 300,000 distinct CDR3 sequences, 15% to 20% occurring once. Sequences were obtained from PBMCs or a T cell subset sorted from them (not recorded which). Receptors were obtained from a man between 18 and 29 years old who had mild COVID-19 (a few samples of this study predate the infection). Cell type and time point are not known.

This chain connects TRBV9 to TRBJ2-3; D tentatively fits TRBD1 or TRBD2 (6 bases each). The germline V and J ends were trimmed by 0 bases and 1 base, with 9 bases remaining between them. CDR1 is SGDLS and CDR2 is YYNGEE in the germline V gene. The CDR3 consists of 15 residues. The CDR3 loop is CASSVEGGRTDTQYF. The CDR3 nucleotides are TGTGCCAGCAGCGTAGAGGGGGGACGCACAGATACGCAGTATTTT.

This chain links TRBV5-6 with TRBJ2-4; no definite D call. This CDR3 is built from 15 residues. Germline V lookup: CDR1 SGHDT, CDR2 YYEEEE. V gave up 2 bases and J gave up 6 bases, with 15 bases separating them. The DNA of the CDR3 is TGTGCCAGCAGCTTTAGTTGGCGCCCTGGAAACATTCAGTACTTC. It specifies CASSFSWRPGNIQYF. The full variable domain, completed using reference TRBV5-6 and TRBJ2-4, is DAGVTQSPTHLIKTRGQQVTLRCSPKSGHDTVSWYQQALGQGPQFIFQYYEEEERQRGNFPDRFSGHQFPNYSSELNVNALLLGDSALYLCASSFSWRPGNIQYFGAGTRLSVL.

This clonotype showed up many times. The rearrangement uses TRBV7-2 and TRBJ1-4; D ambiguous. From germline, CDR1 is SGHTA and CDR2 FQGNSA. This CDR3 spans 14 amino acids. V was cut by 0 bases and J by 4 bases, with 6 bases left in between. The CDR3 DNA reads as TGTGCCAGCAGCTTAGCTGGGATTAATGAAAAACTGTTTTTT. Translating it yields CASSLAGINEKLFF.

J is TRBJ2-5 and V is TRBV18; D might be TRBD1 (6 bases). Trimming pared 2 bases from V and 1 base from J, leaving 11 bases between. Germline V gene data show CDR1 as KGHSH and CDR2 as LQKENI. The CDR3 has 15 amino acids. CDR3 in DNA: TGTGCCAGCTCACCATCCGGACAGTCCCAAGAGACCCAGTACTTC. This sequence encodes CASSPSGQSQETQYF.

The chain combines TRBV5-1 with TRBJ1-1; no reliable D call. From germline, CDR1 is SGHRS and CDR2 YFSETQ. CDR3 length: 15 amino acids. The V end was cut by 1 base, the J end by 3 bases, with 13 bases between. The CDR3 spells CASSLFRSGDTEAFF. CDR3 bases: TGCGCCAGCAGCTTGTTCAGGTCTGGGGACACTGAAGCTTTCTTT.

V usage is TRBV6-2 or TRBV6-3 and J usage is TRBJ2-1; 8 bases agree with TRBD1. Germline CDR1 and CDR2: MNHEY and SVGEGT. This CDR3 is built from 16 residues. V lost 5 bases and J lost 0; bases outside the gene matches: 6. In DNA, the CDR3 is TGTGCCAGCAGTCCTTGGACAGGGTTCTCCTACAATGAGCAGTTCTTC. It yields the protein CASSPWTGFSYNEQFF.

This clonotype came up once. In DNA, the CDR3 is TGTGCCAGCAGCCCACGGGCGGCAGGGGGGTATGGCTACACCTTC. As protein: CASSPRAAGGYGYTF. The rearrangement links TRBV7-2 to TRBJ1-2; 7 bases align to TRBD1. The CDR3 extends over 15 amino acids. Germline V gene data show CDR1 as SGHTA and CDR2 as FQGNSA. J was trimmed by 5 bases and V by 5 bases; bases with no gene match: 11.

This clonotype was recorded a few times. The genes are TRBV7-2 and TRBJ1-1, with D tentatively TRBD1 (5 bases). CDR1 SGHTA and CDR2 FQGNSA come from the germline V gene. This CDR3 is 12 amino acids long. Deletions cut 2 bases from V and 6 bases from J, with 7 bases between. The CDR3 here is CASSLRGAEAFF. In nucleotides, the CDR3 is TGTGCCAGCAGCTTACGGGGGGCTGAAGCTTTCTTT.

The V call is TRBV29-1, the J call TRBJ2-1; no definite D call. V lost 4 bases, J lost 7 bases, and 5 bases lay in between. The germline V gene encodes CDR1 SQVTM and CDR2 ANQGSEA. The CDR3 runs 10 residues. The CDR3 DNA sequence: TGCAGCGTTGTCCGGAATGAGCAGTTCTTC. This translates into CSVVRNEQFF.

This clonotype was recorded only once. The CDR3 bases are TGTGCCAGCAGACACGGGGCAGGGTACCTTCAAGAGACCCAGTACTTC. It is translated as CASRHGAGYLQETQYF. V is TRBV6-2 or TRBV6-3 and J is TRBJ2-5; the D gene could be TRBD1 or TRBD2 (5 bases each). The CDR3 covers 16 residues. Trimming stripped 6 bases from V and 2 bases from J, with 19 bases between. Germline lookup yields CDR1 MNHEY and CDR2 SVGEGT.

The J gene is TRBJ2-3, the V gene TRBV5-1, with TRBD2 identical over 9 bases. V was clipped by 1 base and J by 4 bases; unmatched bases: 4. Germline V gives CDR1 SGHRS, CDR2 YFSETQ. The CDR3 length is 15 residues. The CDR3 coding sequence is TGCGCCAGCAGCTTGCTAGCGGGGAACTCAGATACGCAGTATTTT. It codes for CASSLLAGNSDTQYF.

CDR3 sequence reads: CASRADRVSYNEQFF. In DNA form, the CDR3 reads TGTGCCAGCAGGGCGGACAGGGTCTCCTACAATGAGCAGTTCTTC. The rearrangement links TRBV28 to TRBJ2-1, with TRBD1 matching over 8 bases. The V segment lost 6 bases and the J segment 0 bases; nucleotides outside the gene matches: 4. CDR1 and CDR2 from the germline V gene are MDHEN and SYDVKM. This CDR3 comprises 15 residues. The full variable domain, rest sourced from reference TRBV28 and TRBJ2-1, is DVKVTQSSRYLVKRTGEKVFLECVQDMDHENMFWYRQDPGLGLRLIYFSYDVKMKEKGDIPEGYSVSREKKERFSLILESASTNQTSMYLCASRADRVSYNEQFFGPGTRLTVL.

V gene TRBV7-8 combines with J gene TRBJ2-7; a weak D match, TRBD2 (5 bases). Trimming took off 6 bases at V and 2 bases at J, with 17 bases between the two ends. CDR1 is SGHVS and CDR2 is FQNEAQ in the germline V gene. This CDR3 spans 15 amino acids. The CDR3, as DNA: TGTGCCAGCAGTCAAGGAGTGGGGAGCGCCTACGAGCAGTACTTC. Its translation: CASSQGVGSAYEQYF.

This clonotype has only a few counts. This rearrangement joins TRBV7-9 to TRBJ2-5; 8 bases map to TRBD1. The V segment lost 4 bases and the J segment 5 bases; nucleotides outside the gene matches: 12. This CDR3 contains 16 residues. Germline V gene lookup returns CDR1 SEHNR and CDR2 FQNEAQ (reference sequence). The CDR3 region is CASSSGRRTGYETQYF. The DNA of the CDR3 is TGTGCCAGCAGCTCCGGCCGCAGGACAGGGTACGAGACCCAGTACTTC.

Only a few counts were recorded for this clonotype. The gene calls are TRBV5-1 and TRBJ2-3; 7 nucleotides agree with TRBD1. Unmatched junction bases numbered 5, after V lost 0 bases and J lost 4 bases. The CDR3 loop spans 15 amino acids. Germline V CDR1 and CDR2: SGHRS, YFSETQ. The CDR3 reads CASSLAATGSDTQYF. The CDR3 DNA follows: TGCGCCAGCAGCTTGGCTGCGACAGGGTCAGATACGCAGTATTTT. Full variable domain (missing parts from reference TRBV5-1 and TRBJ2-3): KAGVTQTPRYLIKTRGQQVTLSCSPISGHRSVSWYQQTPGQGLQFLFEYFSETQRNKGNFPGRFSGRQFSNSRSEMNVSTLELGDSALYLCASSLAATGSDTQYFGPGTRLTVL.

The rearrangement links TRBV7-2 to TRBJ1-2; D not resolved. Per germline, CDR1 SGHTA and CDR2 FQGNSA. V was clipped by 4 bases and J by 0 bases, with 12 bases between them. The CDR3 is made up of 15 amino acids. CDR3 loop: CASSSHFSTNYGYTF. CDR3 sequence (DNA): TGTGCCAGCAGCTCGCACTTCTCCACTAACTATGGCTACACCTTC.

This clonotype was detected only a few times. V is TRBV5-1 and J is TRBJ2-1; D uncertain. The V end lost 3 bases, the J end lost 4 bases, and 11 bases lay between the germline ends. The CDR3 sequence is 14 residues long. The germline gives CDR1 SGHRS, CDR2 YFSETQ. CDR3 region: CASSSLPGYNEQFF. Here the CDR3 DNA reads TGCGCCAGCAGCTCCTTGCCCGGTTACAATGAGCAGTTCTTC.

The CDR3 DNA reads TGTGCCATCAGTGCGGGACAGAGGAATCAGCCCCAGCATTTT. It specifies CAISAGQRNQPQHF. This sequence joins TRBV10-3 and TRBJ1-5, with TRBD1 identical over 7 bases. Trimming cost V 4 bases and J 4 bases; bases outside gene matches: 4. The CDR3 spans 14 residues. The germline gives CDR1 ENHRY, CDR2 SYGVKD.

The V call is TRBV3-1, the J call TRBJ2-2; 8 bases line up with TRBD1. Germline V gene lookup returns CDR1 LGHDT and CDR2 YNNKEL (reference sequence). The CDR3 is 15 amino acids. Losses at the gene ends were 1 base for V and 6 bases for J; bases not matched to a gene: 4. The CDR3 DNA is TGTGCCAGCAGCCAAGGGACAGGGAAGTCCGGGGAGCTGTTTTTT. Encoded protein: CASSQGTGKSGELFF.

The chain links TRBV20-1 to TRBJ2-1; D unresolved. CDR3 size: 11 residues. V was trimmed by 3 bases and J by 4 bases, leaving 4 bases between them. Germline V gene lookup returns CDR1 DFQATT and CDR2 SNEGSKA (reference sequence). The DNA of the CDR3 is TGCAGTGCTAGGGGGTACAATGAGCAGTTCTTC. This translates into CSARGYNEQFF.

This clonotype was seen a handful of times. J is TRBJ1-1 and V is TRBV15; D is unclear. V lost 0 bases, J lost 0 bases, and 11 bases lay in between. The germline gives CDR1 LNHNV, CDR2 YYDKDF (reference sequence). This CDR3 is built from 16 residues. Here the CDR3 reads CATSRDIRGMNTEAFF. The CDR3 DNA sequence: TGTGCCACCAGCAGAGATATTCGGGGAATGAACACTGAAGCTTTCTTT.

A few counts support this clonotype. This rearrangement joins TRBV5-4 to TRBJ2-7, with D perhaps TRBD1 (5 bases). Germline CDR1 SGHNT, CDR2 YYREEE (reference sequence). Deletions cut 4 bases from V and 2 bases from J, with 10 bases between. The length of the CDR3 is 13 residues. Here the CDR3 reads CASSPDSAYEQYF. Written as DNA, the CDR3 is TGTGCCAGCAGCCCAGACAGTGCCTACGAGCAGTACTTC.